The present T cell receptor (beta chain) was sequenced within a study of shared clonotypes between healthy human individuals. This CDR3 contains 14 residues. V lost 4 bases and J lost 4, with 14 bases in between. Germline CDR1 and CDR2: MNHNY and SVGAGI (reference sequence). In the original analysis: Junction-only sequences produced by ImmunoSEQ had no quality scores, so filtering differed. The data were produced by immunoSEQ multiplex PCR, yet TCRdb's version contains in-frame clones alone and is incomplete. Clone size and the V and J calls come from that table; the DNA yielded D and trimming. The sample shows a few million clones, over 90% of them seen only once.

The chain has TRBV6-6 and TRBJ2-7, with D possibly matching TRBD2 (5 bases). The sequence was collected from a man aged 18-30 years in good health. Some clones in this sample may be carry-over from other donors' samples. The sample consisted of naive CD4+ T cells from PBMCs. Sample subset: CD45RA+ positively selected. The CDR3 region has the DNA TGTGCCAGCAGTTCGAGGACTGTCGGATACGAGCAGTACTTC. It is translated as CASSSRTVGYEQYF.